Each of the 19 T cell receptor beta chains below was sequenced from the same sample in a study of shared clonotypes between healthy human individuals. Assay used: immunoSEQ multiplex PCR; TCRdb lists only in-frame clones, some missing. The sample lists over 400,000 clones; over 75% were seen once. Sequencing used PBMCs. These receptors all come from a woman in her 40s in good health. Some clones in this sample may be carry-over from other donors' samples.

V usage is TRBV30 and J usage is TRBJ2-7, with TRBD2 as a possible D gene (7 bases). CDR1 is GTSNPN and CDR2 is SVGIG in the germline V gene (reference sequence). The CDR3 has 15 amino acids. V lost 2 bases and J 6 bases, leaving 20 bases between the germline ends. This CDR3 reads CAWSLADSSVSEQYF. CDR3 DNA: TGTGCCTGGAGTCTAGCGGACAGTAGTGTGTCCGAGCAGTACTTC.

The chain joins TRBV2 to TRBJ2-4, with D possibly being TRBD1 (6 bases). The CDR3 extends over 13 amino acids. Trimming cost V 1 base and J 8 bases, with 9 bases left between them. CDR1 is SNHLY and CDR2 is FYNNEI in the germline V gene. CDR3 amino acids: CASSEEYRDIQYF. The DNA of the CDR3 is TGTGCCAGCAGTGAAGAGTACAGGGACATTCAGTACTTC.

V is TRBV5-1 and J is TRBJ2-3; D is unclear. V was trimmed by 4 bases and J by 1 base, leaving 13 bases between them. Germline-derived CDR1 and CDR2 are SGHRS and YFSETQ. The CDR3 consists of 15 residues. For the CDR3, the DNA is TGCGCCAGCAGCCTATTAGGCAGGCGCACAGATACGCAGTATTTT. The encoded protein is CASSLLGRRTDTQYF.

The rearrangement links TRBV5-1 to TRBJ2-7, with D tentatively TRBD2 (5 bases). CDR3 length: 14 residues. V lost 4 bases to trimming and J lost 8 bases, with 19 bases between them. The germline V gene encodes CDR1 SGHRS and CDR2 YFSETQ. CDR3 region: CASSARTSEDKQYF. The CDR3 coding sequence is TGCGCCAGCAGCGCCCGGACTTCGGAAGATAAGCAGTACTTC.

J is TRBJ2-2 and V is TRBV13; TRBD1 aligns across 10 bases. CDR1 and CDR2 from the germline V gene are PRHDT and FYEKMQ (reference sequence). The J segment lost 3 bases and the V segment lost 4 bases, leaving 8 bases of the junction unmatched. The CDR3 has 17 residues. CDR3 loop: CASSSAGTGEYTGELFF. The CDR3 DNA reads as TGTGCCAGCAGCTCTGCCGGGACAGGGGAATACACCGGGGAGCTGTTTTTT.

Regarding this clone: The same CDR3 can be traced to other DNA sequences in this sample. The chain is built from TRBV18 and TRBJ2-7, with D unclear. This CDR3 is built from 13 residues. Germline V lookup: CDR1 KGHSH, CDR2 LQKENI. V was cut by 3 bases and J by 2 bases, with 8 bases left in between. In DNA form, the CDR3 reads TGTGCCAGCTCACCTGCGGCGACCTACGAGCAGTACTTC. Its translation is CASSPAATYEQYF.

This rearrangement joins TRBV20-1 to TRBJ2-7; D call uncertain. The CDR3 runs 11 residues. The germline V gene encodes CDR1 DFQATT and CDR2 SNEGSKA (reference sequence). V dropped 3 bases and J dropped 2 bases, with 5 bases sitting between them. CDR3 protein: CSASQTYEQYF. Here the CDR3 DNA reads TGCAGTGCTAGTCAGACCTACGAGCAGTACTTC.

The rearrangement uses TRBV18 and TRBJ2-7; 13 positions match TRBD2. Per germline, CDR1 KGHSH and CDR2 LQKENI. Trimming took 3 bases from V and 0 from J; bases not matched to a gene: 5. The CDR3 consists of 17 residues. This CDR3 is CASSPGLAGPNSYEQYF. The CDR3, as DNA: TGTGCCAGCTCACCGGGACTAGCGGGACCCAACTCCTACGAGCAGTACTTC. Complete variable domain (other parts from reference TRBV18 and TRBJ2-7): NAGVMQNPRHLVRRRGQEARLRCSPMKGHSHVYWYRQLPEEGLKFMVYLQKENIIDESGMPKERFSAEFPKEGPSILRIQQVVRGDSAAYFCASSPGLAGPNSYEQYFGPGTRLTVT.

This rearrangement joins TRBV6-1 to TRBJ1-2, with D possibly being TRBD1 (5 bases). V shed 7 bases and J shed 4 bases, with 13 bases lying between them. The CDR3 is made up of 13 amino acids. Germline V gene sequence: CDR1 MNHNS, CDR2 SASEGT. This CDR3 reads CASTFRDFYGYTF. The DNA of the CDR3 is TGTGCCAGCACCTTCAGGGATTTCTATGGCTACACCTTC.

As for this clone: A far bigger clonotype differs at one base, so this is likely a read error. The chain carries TRBV2 and TRBJ1-4; 8 positions agree with TRBD1. Germline loops: CDR1 SNHLY, CDR2 FYNNEI. The CDR3 totals 14 residues. V was clipped by 6 bases and J by 9 bases; unmatched bases: 9. For the CDR3, the DNA is TGTGCCAGCAGGGCAGGGGGCAGCAATAAAAAACTGTTTTTT. It yields the protein CASRAGGSNKKLFF.

This clone was found once. The chain recombines TRBV18 with TRBJ1-2; 7 bases line up with TRBD1. This CDR3 has 14 amino acids. The V gene's germline CDR1 is KGHSH and CDR2 LQKENI. V lost 0 bases to trimming and J lost 8 bases; unmatched junction nucleotides: 6. For the CDR3, the DNA is TGTGCCAGCTCACCACCTTACAGGGGCGGCGGCTACACCTTC. Its protein product is CASSPPYRGGGYTF.

The chain combines TRBV30 with TRBJ1-5; 7 nucleotides line up with TRBD1. This CDR3 is built from 14 residues. CDR1 is GTSNPN and CDR2 is SVGIG in the germline V gene (reference sequence). The ends lost 4 bases at V and 4 bases at J; junction bases unmatched: 7. CDR3 residues: CAWTRQGWNQPQHF. CDR3 sequence (DNA): TGTGCCTGGACCCGACAGGGTTGGAATCAGCCCCAGCATTTT.

Worth noting for this clone: A clone one base away is much larger, so this may be a read error. Other DNA sequences in the sample encode the same CDR3. In DNA, the CDR3 is TGCGCTAGCAGCTCCACCGGGACTAGTCAAGAGACCCAGTACTTC. Amino acid sequence: CASSSTGTSQETQYF. This chain links TRBV5-1 with TRBJ2-5; 8 positions match TRBD2. Germline assignment: CDR1 SGHRS and CDR2 YFSETQ. This CDR3 spans 15 amino acids.

The chain recombines TRBV7-9 with TRBJ1-1; 9 nucleotides line up with TRBD1. Germline CDR1 reads SEHNR; CDR2 reads FQNEAQ (reference sequence). The CDR3 runs to 15 residues. Losses at the gene ends were 1 base for V and 10 bases for J; bases not matched to a gene: 10. CDR3 region: CASSLGRDRVVAAFF. The CDR3 DNA sequence: TGTGCCAGCAGCTTAGGGAGGGACAGGGTGGTTGCAGCTTTCTTT.

V and J are TRBV28 and TRBJ1-5; no reliable D call. Per germline, CDR1 MDHEN and CDR2 SYDVKM. This CDR3 comprises 12 residues. Trimming took off 4 bases at V and 4 bases at J, with 5 bases between the two ends. CDR3 nucleotides: TGTGCCAGCAGTTCCGAAAATCAGCCCCAGCATTTT. Protein sequence: CASSSENQPQHF.

This clone has just one count. This likely stems from a read error, as it lies one base from a far larger clone. The chain is built from TRBV15 and TRBJ1-5, with no clear D. Germline assignment: CDR1 LNHNV and CDR2 YYDKDF (reference sequence). CDR3 length equals 18 residues. CDR3 sequence reads: CATGRDPVGIQGNQPQHF. The CDR3 nucleotides read TGTGCCACCGGCAGAGACCCCGTTGGAATTCAAGGGAATCAGCCCCAGCATTTT.

This clone occurred many times. Sequence at one end of the junction differs from germline and may be a read error. The chain couples TRBV7-7 to TRBJ2-1; the match to TRBD2 covers 8 bases. In germline, CDR1 is SSHAT, CDR2 FNYEAQ (reference sequence). The CDR3 is 14 amino acids. CDR3 loop: CASSLERERAEQFF. CDR3 DNA: TGTGCTAGCAGCTTGGAGCGGGAGAGGGCTGAGCAGTTCTTC.

On this clone itself: This is likely an artifact of a read error, given a far larger clone one base away. Other nucleotide sequences in the sample specify the same CDR3. The chain employs TRBV7-2 and TRBJ1-2; D gene uncertain. Germline V lookup: CDR1 SGHTA, CDR2 FQGNSA. This CDR3 has 12 residues. V was pared by 9 bases and J by 2 bases, with 10 bases between. The CDR3 here is CASSPGNYGYTF. CDR3 DNA: TGTGCCAGTAGCCCGGGGAACTATGGCTACACCTTC.

About this clone itself: A single base separates this from a much larger clone, so it may be a read error. Other DNA sequences in the sample encode the same CDR3. The gene calls are TRBV9 and TRBJ2-3; TRBD1 agrees at 8 bases. The CDR3 length is 14 residues. CDR1 SGDLS and CDR2 YYNGEE come from the germline V gene. The V and J ends lost 5 bases and 4 bases, in that order; junction bases with no gene match: 6. The CDR3 DNA sequence: TGTGCCAGCAGTATGTGGACAGGGCCAGATACGCAGTATTTT. Translation: CASSMWTGPDTQYF.